The 19 T cell receptor beta chains presented below share a single source sample, sequenced in a study of patients and donors after allogeneic stem cell transplantation. TCRdb re-called the RT-PCR reads with MiXCR, one entry per CDR3 protein. This table has about 200,000 distinct CDR3 sequences, about 37% appearing once. The sample was blood, either unsorted or a sorted T cell fraction (not recorded which). The receptors here all came from a human donor who was either an allogeneic HSCT recipient or a stem cell or donor lymphocyte infusion donor (not recorded which). It is not recorded whose cells these are; they may come from a transplant donor.

This clonotype was counted only a few times. The V gene is TRBV5-1, the J gene TRBJ1-1; D unclear. CDR3 length: 12 amino acids. Trimming left V 3 bases short and J 9 bases short, with 12 bases between. Germline lookup yields CDR1 SGHRS and CDR2 YFSETQ. CDR3 bases: TGCGCCAGCAGCTGGGGAGGAGGACAAGCTTTCTTT. This translates into CASSWGGGQAFF.

V and J are TRBV29-1 and TRBJ1-4; D is uncertain. CDR1 is SQVTM, CDR2 ANQGSEA, per germline. Trimming pared 0 bases from V and 17 bases from J, leaving 19 bases between. CDR3 length: 13 amino acids. The CDR3 DNA reads TGCAGCGTTGAAGATCGAGGAATGAAAGGGTTATTTTTT. Translating gives CSVEDRGMKGLFF.

In DNA form, the CDR3 reads TGCAGTGCTCGGAGACAGGGAGTCACAGATACGCAGTATTTT. Translation gives CSARRQGVTDTQYF. V is TRBV20-1 and J is TRBJ2-3; 7 bases are shared with TRBD1. There are 14 residues in the CDR3. V lost 5 bases and J lost 2; bases outside the gene matches: 7. Germline CDR1 reads DFQATT; CDR2 reads SNEGSKA (reference sequence).

This clonotype occurred a few times. The chain joins TRBV6-5 to TRBJ2-5; TRBD1 matches 9 bases. The CDR3 is 14 residues long. The germline V gene encodes CDR1 MNHEY and CDR2 SVGAGI. V dropped 6 bases and J dropped 6; count of bases not matched to a gene: 8. In DNA form, the CDR3 reads TGTGCCAGCAGAGCAAACAGGGGGCGGAAGACCCAGTACTTC. Encoded protein: CASRANRGRKTQYF.

The DNA of the CDR3 is TGTGCCAGCACATACCCCCGGACAGGCTCAGCTTTCTTT. This encodes CASTYPRTGSAFF. The chain couples TRBV28 to TRBJ1-1, with TRBD1 identical over 7 bases. Trimming at V came to 7 bases and at J to 10 bases, leaving 12 bases not matched to a gene. The CDR3 sequence is 13 residues long. Germline CDR1 and CDR2: MDHEN and SYDVKM.

This clonotype appeared a few times. The chain recombines TRBV4-2 with TRBJ1-3; D remains unclear. The V gene lost 4 bases and the J gene lost 0 bases, with 16 bases spanning the gap. CDR3 size: 17 residues. Germline values: CDR1 LGHNA, CDR2 YNFKEQ. CDR3 loop: CASSRKYQGGSGNTIYF. The CDR3 DNA sequence: TGTGCCAGCAGCCGGAAATATCAAGGAGGCTCTGGAAACACCATATATTTT.

CDR3 coding DNA: TGTGCCAGCAGCACCCCAGGGGCCCATAACACTGAAGCTTTCTTT. It specifies CASSTPGAHNTEAFF. The chain uses TRBV7-8 and TRBJ1-1; maybe TRBD1 (6 bases). CDR3 length: 15 residues. Germline CDR1 and CDR2: SGHVS and FQNEAQ. Trimming left V 5 bases short and J 2 bases short, with 15 bases between.

The chain combines TRBV5-1 with TRBJ2-3; no firm D call. Germline V CDR1 and CDR2: SGHRS, YFSETQ. V lost 5 bases to trimming and J lost 2 bases, with 9 bases between them. The CDR3 covers 13 residues. CDR3 protein: CASRPGPTDTQYF. CDR3 coding DNA: TGCGCCAGCAGACCCGGCCCCACAGATACGCAGTATTTT.

The chain is built from TRBV5-5 and TRBJ2-7; D is possibly TRBD1 (6 bases). The CDR3 totals 16 residues. The V and J ends lost 2 bases and 1 base respectively, with 16 bases between them. Germline V gene data show CDR1 as SGHKS and CDR2 as YYEKEE (reference sequence). The CDR3 reads CASSFEARGFSYEQYF. CDR3 coding DNA: TGTGCCAGCAGCTTTGAAGCCAGGGGATTTTCCTACGAGCAGTACTTC.

This clonotype came up a few times. The chain recombines TRBV29-1 with TRBJ2-3, with D perhaps TRBD1 or TRBD2 (5 bases each). Germline V CDR1 and CDR2: SQVTM, ANQGSEA. The V and J ends lost 6 bases and 2 bases respectively, with 12 bases between them. The CDR3 consists of 13 residues. Here the CDR3 reads CSVRGRYTDTQYF. As DNA, the CDR3 is TGCAGCGTGAGGGGCAGGTACACAGATACGCAGTATTTT.

CDR3: CASSAGGYEQFF. DNA for the CDR3: TGTGCCAGCAGTGCCGGGGGTTATGAGCAGTTCTTC. This chain joins TRBV25-1 and TRBJ2-1; possible D gene TRBD2, 6 bases. Trimming removed 4 bases at V and 8 bases at J, with 9 bases between. The CDR3 sequence is 12 residues long. Germline assignment: CDR1 MGHDK and CDR2 SYGVNS.

This chain links TRBV2 with TRBJ1-4; 9 bases align to TRBD1. CDR3 length equals 12 residues. The J segment lost 7 bases and the V segment lost 8 bases, leaving 2 bases of the junction unmatched. The germline CDR1 and CDR2 sequences are SNHLY and FYNNEI. The CDR3 bases are TGTGCCAGCGTGGGACAGGGTGAAAAACTGTTTTTT. This gives the protein CASVGQGEKLFF.

CDR3 in DNA: TGCAGTGCTTCTCAGCTTGGTTTCACTGAAGCTTTCTTT. It codes for CSASQLGFTEAFF. This rearrangement joins TRBV20-1 to TRBJ1-1; no clear D gene. Per germline, CDR1 DFQATT and CDR2 SNEGSKA (reference sequence). V lost 5 bases and J lost 4, with 14 bases in between. The CDR3 contains 13 residues.

The V gene is TRBV4-3, the J gene TRBJ2-1; 9 nucleotides agree with TRBD1. V shed 4 bases, J shed 5 bases, and the junction held 6 bases outside the gene matches. Germline CDR1 reads LGHNA; CDR2 reads YSLEER. The CDR3 has 15 residues. CDR3 protein: CASSPGTGRDNEQFF. The CDR3 DNA follows: TGCGCCAGCAGCCCCGGGACAGGGAGGGACAATGAGCAGTTCTTC.

This clonotype was found a few times. The V gene is TRBV5-1, the J gene TRBJ1-6, with 8 bases identical to TRBD1. Trimming took 0 bases from V and 3 from J; bases not matched to a gene: 8. This CDR3 is built from 18 residues. Germline values: CDR1 SGHRS, CDR2 YFSETQ. In DNA form, the CDR3 reads TGCGCCAGCAGCTTGGGTTCTGCAGGGGGCTTCTATAATTCACCCCTCCACTTT. Residues: CASSLGSAGGFYNSPLHF.

The chain uses TRBV28 and TRBJ1-2; no definite D call. This CDR3 spans 14 amino acids. The germline V gene has CDR1 MDHEN and CDR2 SYDVKM. V gave up 6 bases and J gave up 5 bases, with 16 bases separating them. CDR3 bases: TGTGCCAGCAGGCCCCATCCTACAGAGTATGGCTACACCTTC. Protein sequence: CASRPHPTEYGYTF.

The V call is TRBV28, the J call TRBJ2-1; D unresolved. CDR1 MDHEN and CDR2 SYDVKM come from the germline V gene. CDR3 size: 13 residues. Trimming left V 10 bases short and J 4 bases short, with 14 bases between. CDR3 sequence: CATLTGLYNEQFF. CDR3 nucleotide sequence: TGTGCCACCTTAACGGGCTTGTACAATGAGCAGTTCTTC.

This clonotype was seen more than once but under ten times. The rearrangement uses TRBV12-3 or TRBV12-4 and TRBJ2-6; the D is unclear. The CDR3 has 15 residues. The V end lost 3 bases, the J end lost 0 bases, and 6 bases lay between the germline ends. Here the CDR3 reads CASSFSSSGANVLTF. The DNA of the CDR3 is TGTGCCAGCAGTTTCTCGTCCTCTGGGGCCAACGTCCTGACTTTC.

This chain links TRBV5-1 with TRBJ2-1; TRBD1 might be the D (6 bases). Germline assignment: CDR1 SGHRS and CDR2 YFSETQ. The length of the CDR3 is 16 residues. Deletions cut 4 bases from V and 4 bases from J, with 18 bases between. In DNA, the CDR3 is TGCGCCAGCAGCCCGTGGTGGAGGACAGAATACAATGAGCAGTTCTTC. Its translation: CASSPWWRTEYNEQFF.